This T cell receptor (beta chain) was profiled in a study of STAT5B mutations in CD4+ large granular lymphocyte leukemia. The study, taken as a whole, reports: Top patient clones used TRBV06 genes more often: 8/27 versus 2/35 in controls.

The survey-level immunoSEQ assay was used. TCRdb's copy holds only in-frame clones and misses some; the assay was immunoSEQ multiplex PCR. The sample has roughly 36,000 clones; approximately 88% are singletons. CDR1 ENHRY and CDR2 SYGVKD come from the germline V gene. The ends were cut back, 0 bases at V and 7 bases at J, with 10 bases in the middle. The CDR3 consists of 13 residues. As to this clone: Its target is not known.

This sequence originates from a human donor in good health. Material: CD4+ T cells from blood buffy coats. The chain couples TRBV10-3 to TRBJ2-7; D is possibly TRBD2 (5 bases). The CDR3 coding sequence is TGTGCCATCAGTGAGTCGCCGGGGTTTGAGCAGTACTTC. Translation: CAISESPGFEQYF.